Following are 30 T cell receptor beta chains from one sample sequenced in a study of shared clonotypes between healthy human individuals. CD45RO negativity and positive selection for CCR7 defined naive CD8 cells, a population that excluded terminally differentiated effector memory CD45RA+ cells. The repertoire was sequenced with immunoSEQ multiplex PCR; TCRdb's copy has only in-frame clones and lacks some. The sample comprises about 2.1 million clones, 85% to 95% of which are singletons, and approximately 1.7% rests with the top ten. The material sequenced was naive CD8+ T cells from PBMCs. These receptor sequences come from a man aged 18 to 30 in good health. Some clones in this sample may be carry-over from other donors' samples.

This chain uses TRBV4-1 with TRBJ2-1; 10 nucleotides align to TRBD2. This CDR3 is 18 amino acids long. The V and J ends lost 2 bases and 5 bases, in that order; junction bases with no gene match: 12. Germline V gene lookup returns CDR1 MGHRA and CDR2 YSYEKL. DNA for the CDR3: TGCGCCAGCAGCCAACCTGGAAGAGGACTAGCGGAAAACAATGAGCAGTTCTTC. Translating gives CASSQPGRGLAENNEQFF.

The rearrangement links TRBV27 to TRBJ2-1, with 10 bases fitting TRBD2. V trimming: 9 bases; J trimming: 4 bases; junction bases outside the gene matches: 9. The CDR3 totals 15 residues. The germline V gene has CDR1 MNHEY and CDR2 SMNVEV (reference sequence). The CDR3 sequence: CASSSSGSVYNEQFF. CDR3 sequence (DNA): TGTGCCAGTTCCTCTAGCGGGAGCGTTTACAATGAGCAGTTCTTC.

V and J are TRBV10-3 and TRBJ1-1; D possibly corresponds to TRBD1 (5 bases). Germline loops: CDR1 ENHRY, CDR2 SYGVKD. Deletions cut 8 bases from V and 5 bases from J, with 18 bases between. The length of the CDR3 is 14 residues. CDR3 sequence reads: CAISLPGRETEAFF. The DNA for the CDR3 is TGTGCCATCTCATTACCCGGCAGGGAGACTGAAGCTTTCTTT.

The gene calls are TRBV18 and TRBJ2-5; 8 bases match TRBD2. The junction had 7 bases not matched to a gene; V was cut back by 2 bases and J by 2 bases. Germline V CDR1 and CDR2: KGHSH, LQKENI. There are 16 residues in the CDR3. CDR3 nucleotides: TGTGCCAGCTCACCATCTCGTTCTAGCGGGCAAGAGACCCAGTACTTC. It specifies CASSPSRSSGQETQYF. Supplemented by reference TRBV18 and TRBJ2-5, the full variable domain reads NAGVMQNPRHLVRRRGQEARLRCSPMKGHSHVYWYRQLPEEGLKFMVYLQKENIIDESGMPKERFSAEFPKEGPSILRIQQVVRGDSAAYFCASSPSRSSGQETQYFGPGTRLLVL.

Remarks on this clone: Other DNA sequences in the same sample also yield this CDR3. V is TRBV27 and J is TRBJ2-1; D may correspond to TRBD1 or TRBD2 (5 bases each). V dropped 0 bases and J dropped 2 bases, with 11 bases sitting between them. The CDR3 consists of 16 residues. The germline gives CDR1 MNHEY, CDR2 SMNVEV (reference sequence). CDR3 sequence: CASSLSVGTTYNEQFF. The DNA of the CDR3 is TGTGCCAGCAGTTTATCGGTCGGGACGACCTACAATGAGCAGTTCTTC.

The rearrangement uses TRBV7-8 and TRBJ2-7; perhaps D is TRBD1 or TRBD2 (7 bases each). Trimming removed 5 bases from V and 3 bases from J, with 20 bases in between. The CDR3 spans 16 residues. In germline, CDR1 is SGHVS, CDR2 FQNEAQ. CDR3 region: CASSPLSGTENYEQYF. In nucleotides, the CDR3 is TGTGCCAGCAGCCCGCTAAGCGGGACAGAGAACTACGAGCAGTACTTC.

The chain carries TRBV6-5 and TRBJ2-7; 7 nucleotides align to TRBD2. V was pared by 6 bases and J by 4 bases, with 12 bases of the junction left unmatched. CDR1 is MNHEY and CDR2 is SVGAGI in the germline V gene. The CDR3 extends over 15 amino acids. The CDR3 DNA reads as TGTGCCAGCAGCCCGGCGATGGGAGGGGTGTACGAGCAGTACTTC. Its translation: CASSPAMGGVYEQYF.

This chain uses TRBV28 with TRBJ2-7; unclear D gene. Germline assignment: CDR1 MDHEN and CDR2 SYDVKM. Trimming removed 3 bases from V and 6 bases from J, with 15 bases in between. This CDR3 comprises 14 residues. This chain's CDR3 is CASSFLPGISEQYF. The CDR3 bases are TGTGCCAGCAGTTTCCTCCCCGGTATAAGCGAGCAGTACTTC.

This chain connects TRBV7-7 to TRBJ2-3; D is uncertain. This CDR3 region has 15 residues. CDR1 and CDR2 (germline): SSHAT, FNYEAQ (reference sequence). V lost 1 base to trimming and J lost 0 bases, with 8 bases between them. The CDR3 loop reads CASSLEAASTDTQYF. The CDR3 DNA reads as TGTGCCAGCAGCTTAGAGGCAGCTAGCACAGATACGCAGTATTTT.

Note on this clone: The sample has other DNA sequences that encode this CDR3 too. In DNA form, the CDR3 reads TGTGCCAGCAGTCCAACAGGGGGGTACGAGCAGTACTTC. Residues: CASSPTGGYEQYF. The chain is built from TRBV27 and TRBJ2-7; TRBD1 aligns across 8 bases. CDR1 is MNHEY, CDR2 SMNVEV, per germline (reference sequence). The V and J ends lost 5 bases and 4 bases, in that order; junction bases with no gene match: 4. The CDR3 is 13 amino acids.

The chain combines TRBV7-3 with TRBJ2-1; D remains unclear. Trimming cost V 1 base and J 2 bases, with 12 bases left between them. The V gene's germline CDR1 is SGHTA and CDR2 FQGTGA. CDR3 size: 16 residues. CDR3 bases: TGTGCCAGCAGCTTAAACGACCCTTTGCCCTACAATGAGCAGTTCTTC. Translation: CASSLNDPLPYNEQFF.

The genes are TRBV28 and TRBJ2-7; 9 nucleotides line up with TRBD2. The V and J ends lost 3 bases and 12 bases, in that order; junction bases with no gene match: 6. Germline loops: CDR1 MDHEN, CDR2 SYDVKM. CDR3 length: 12 amino acids. CDR3 amino acids: CASSLGSGRRYF. The CDR3 region has the DNA TGTGCCAGCAGTTTGGGTAGCGGGAGACGGTACTTC. Combining the CDR3 with reference TRBV28 and TRBJ2-7 gives the whole variable domain DVKVTQSSRYLVKRTGEKVFLECVQDMDHENMFWYRQDPGLGLRLIYFSYDVKMKEKGDIPEGYSVSREKKERFSLILESASTNQTSMYLCASSLGSGRRYFGPGTRLTVT.

The rearrangement links TRBV4-1 to TRBJ1-3; no definite D call. The germline V and J ends were trimmed by 2 bases and 1 base, with 9 bases remaining between them. The CDR3 length is 15 residues. Germline CDR1 is MGHRA and CDR2 is YSYEKL. CDR3 DNA: TGCGCCAGCAGCCAAATAGGCGGTTCTGGAAACACCATATATTTT. Its protein is CASSQIGGSGNTIYF.

The chain employs TRBV6-5 and TRBJ1-1, with D uncertain. The CDR3 totals 10 residues. Trimming cost V 5 bases and J 8 bases, with 6 bases left between them. CDR1 MNHEY and CDR2 SVGAGI come from the germline V gene. This CDR3 is CASSGSEAFF. The CDR3 DNA reads TGTGCCAGCAGTGGCTCCGAAGCTTTCTTT.

The chain has TRBV6-6 and TRBJ2-5, with unresolved D. The J call is doubtful: the DNA matches TRBJ2-7 better. The CDR3 sequence is 14 residues long. The germline CDR1 and CDR2 sequences are MNHNY and SVGAGI (reference sequence). CDR3: CASSLTHFSYEQYF. CDR3 nucleotides: TGTGCCAGCAGTTTGACACATTTCTCCTACGAGCAGTACTTC.

This sequence joins TRBV27 and TRBJ2-1; D is possibly TRBD1 (6 bases). CDR3 length equals 14 residues. V was pared by 7 bases and J by 2 bases, with 12 bases between. CDR1 is MNHEY, CDR2 SMNVEV, per germline (reference sequence). CDR3 protein: CASNSRTAYNEQFF. The CDR3 bases are TGTGCCAGCAATTCCCGGACAGCCTACAATGAGCAGTTCTTC.

J is TRBJ1-2 and V is TRBV13; 8 bases align to TRBD1. Germline V lookup: CDR1 PRHDT, CDR2 FYEKMQ (reference sequence). Unmatched junction bases numbered 8, after V lost 7 bases and J lost 4 bases. The CDR3 runs to 14 residues. Here the CDR3 DNA reads TGTGCCAGCACCCCGTATGGACAGGGCTATGGCTACACCTTC. Translated, it gives CASTPYGQGYGYTF.

The chain employs TRBV28 and TRBJ1-6; D is perhaps TRBD1 (5 bases). This CDR3 has 16 residues. Germline lookup yields CDR1 MDHEN and CDR2 SYDVKM. V lost 7 bases, J lost 6 bases, and 19 bases lay in between. The CDR3, as DNA: TGTGCCAGCACCCCTTGGGGGAGTGAGAGTAATTCACCCCTCCACTTT. It is translated as CASTPWGSESNSPLHF.

The chain couples TRBV15 to TRBJ1-3, with a possible D match to TRBD1 (6 bases). The CDR3 is 14 residues long. The V end lost 6 bases, the J end lost 4 bases, and 13 bases lay between the germline ends. Germline CDR1 and CDR2: LNHNV and YYDKDF (reference sequence). The CDR3 loop reads CATREQGGGNTIYF. In nucleotides, the CDR3 is TGTGCCACCAGGGAACAGGGAGGAGGAAACACCATATATTTT.

CDR3 sequence reads: CASSIGGTGSYEQYF. The DNA of the CDR3 is TGTGCCAGTAGTATAGGAGGGACAGGGTCCTACGAGCAGTACTTC. The rearrangement links TRBV19 to TRBJ2-7, with 9 nucleotides matching TRBD1. The ends lost 1 base at V and 1 base at J; junction bases unmatched: 2. The CDR3 is 15 residues long. Germline assignment: CDR1 LNHDA and CDR2 SQIVND (reference sequence). Based on the CDR3 plus reference TRBV19 and TRBJ2-7, the full variable domain is DGGITQSPKYLFRKEGQNVTLSCEQNLNHDAMYWYRQDPGQGLRLIYYSQIVNDFQKGDIAEGYSVSREKKESFPLTVTSAQKNPTAFYLCASSIGGTGSYEQYFGPGTRLTVT.

The rearrangement uses TRBV28 and TRBJ1-6, with D perhaps matching TRBD1 (5 bases). V was shortened by 3 bases and J by 7 bases, with 10 bases between the two germline ends. Per germline, CDR1 MDHEN and CDR2 SYDVKM. This CDR3 has 14 amino acids. The DNA of the CDR3 is TGTGCCAGCAGTTTGAGGGGTAGCAATTCACCCCTCCACTTT. Its translation: CASSLRGSNSPLHF.

On this clone itself: A read error likely explains this, since a far larger clone differs by one base. Other nucleotide sequences in the sample specify the same CDR3. The V gene is TRBV4-1, the J gene TRBJ1-1; tentatively, D is TRBD1 (5 bases). Germline values: CDR1 MGHRA, CDR2 YSYEKL. The CDR3 extends over 13 amino acids. The V end was cut by 3 bases, the J end by 1 base, with 6 bases between. CDR3 amino acids: CASSQGRNTEAFF. CDR3 sequence (DNA): TGCGCCAGCAGCCAGGGACGGAACACTGAAGCTTTCTTT.

V usage is TRBV19 and J usage is TRBJ1-5, with no clear D. This CDR3 region has 13 residues. Germline values: CDR1 LNHDA, CDR2 SQIVND (reference sequence). Trimming stripped 0 bases from V and 7 bases from J, with 7 bases between. CDR3 in amino acids: CASSIDLEQPQHF. The CDR3 DNA follows: TGTGCCAGTAGTATAGATCTTGAGCAGCCCCAGCATTTT.

The rearrangement joins TRBV5-6 to TRBJ2-1; D perhaps matches TRBD1 (5 bases). With 3 bases removed from V and 6 bases from J, the gap between germline ends came to 10 bases. The CDR3 is 13 residues long. Germline V gene data show CDR1 as SGHDT and CDR2 as YYEEEE. CDR3 DNA sequence: TGTGCCAGCAGCTCCCGGACATCCAATGAGCAGTTCTTC. Amino acids: CASSSRTSNEQFF.

Only one count was recorded for this clone. This chain links TRBV11-3 with TRBJ2-1, with D perhaps matching TRBD2 (6 bases). CDR3 length equals 16 residues. Germline-derived CDR1 and CDR2 are SGHNT and YENEEA. V lost 3 bases, J lost 0 bases, and 12 bases lay in between. DNA of the CDR3: TGTGCCAGCAGCTTTTTCGGGGGAGCCTCCTACAATGAGCAGTTCTTC. It specifies CASSFFGGASYNEQFF.

The gene calls are TRBV7-9 and TRBJ2-1; TRBD2 agrees at 10 bases. The CDR3 is 18 amino acids. The germline CDR1 and CDR2 sequences are SEHNR and FQNEAQ (reference sequence). After removal of 5 bases from V and 8 bases from J, the junction contained 18 bases not matched to a gene. The CDR3 region has the DNA TGTGCCAGCAGCCCGACCGTCATTCTAGCGGGGGTCCTCCATGAGCAGTTCTTC. As protein: CASSPTVILAGVLHEQFF.

The chain recombines TRBV4-1 with TRBJ1-5, with D unclear. Trimming stripped 1 base from V and 3 bases from J, with 10 bases between. Germline V gene data show CDR1 as MGHRA and CDR2 as YSYEKL. The CDR3 spans 15 residues. CDR3 in DNA: TGCGCCAGCAGCCAAGCCCAGGATTTCAATCAGCCCCAGCATTTT. Its protein is CASSQAQDFNQPQHF.

The chain employs TRBV28 and TRBJ2-7; 7 bases fit TRBD2. The germline V gene has CDR1 MDHEN and CDR2 SYDVKM. V was clipped by 5 bases and J by 5 bases; unmatched bases: 6. The CDR3 loop spans 13 amino acids. The CDR3 DNA reads TGTGCCAGCAGTGGGGGGAGGGGCGACGAGCAGTACTTC. This codes for CASSGGRGDEQYF.

The gene calls are TRBV6-4 and TRBJ2-1; 8 nucleotides agree with TRBD2. V shed 10 bases, J shed 0 bases, and the junction held 5 bases outside the gene matches. In germline, CDR1 is MRHNA, CDR2 SNTAGT. The CDR3 is 14 amino acids. The CDR3 is CATTSGDSYNEQFF. Here the CDR3 DNA reads TGTGCCACCACTAGCGGAGACTCCTACAATGAGCAGTTCTTC.

V gene TRBV5-1 combines with J gene TRBJ1-4; D remains ambiguous. V lost 0 bases to trimming and J lost 7 bases, with 10 bases between them. The V gene's germline CDR1 is SGHRS and CDR2 YFSETQ. The CDR3 is made up of 14 amino acids. DNA of the CDR3: TGCGCCAGCAGCTTGGGGCTGGGTTCTGAAAAACTGTTTTTT. Its protein is CASSLGLGSEKLFF.